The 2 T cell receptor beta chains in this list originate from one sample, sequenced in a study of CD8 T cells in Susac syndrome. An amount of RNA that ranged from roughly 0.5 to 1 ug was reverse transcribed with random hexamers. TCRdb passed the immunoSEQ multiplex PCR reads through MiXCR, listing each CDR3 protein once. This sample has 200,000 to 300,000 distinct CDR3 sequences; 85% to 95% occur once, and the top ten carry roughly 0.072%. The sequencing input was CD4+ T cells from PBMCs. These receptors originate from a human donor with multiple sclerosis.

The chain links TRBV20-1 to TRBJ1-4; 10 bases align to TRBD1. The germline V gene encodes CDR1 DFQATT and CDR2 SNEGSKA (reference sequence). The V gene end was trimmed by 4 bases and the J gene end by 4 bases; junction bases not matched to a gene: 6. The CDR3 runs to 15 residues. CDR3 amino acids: CSAKRQGASNEKLFF. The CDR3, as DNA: TGCAGTGCTAAAAGACAGGGGGCGAGTAATGAAAAACTGTTTTTT.

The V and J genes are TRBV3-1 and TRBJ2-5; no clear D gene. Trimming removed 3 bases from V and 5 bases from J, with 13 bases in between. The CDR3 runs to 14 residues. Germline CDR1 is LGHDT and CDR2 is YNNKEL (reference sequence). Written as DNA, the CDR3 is TGTGCCAGCAGCCAGGAACCTAGGACGGAGACCCAGTACTTC. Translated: CASSQEPRTETQYF.